The clone carrying this T cell receptor (beta chain) was recorded many times. Its antigen is undetermined. Clinicians made diagnoses from clinical symptoms, serum thyroxine, TRAb, thyroid ultrasound and orbital computed tomography. CDR1 is SGHVS and CDR2 is FQNEAQ in the germline V gene. V lost 5 bases, J lost 0 bases, and 6 bases stayed unmatched. The CDR3 runs to 16 residues. The authors amplified TCR beta CDR3 regions, and they did so from RNA transcripts for repertoire sequencing. The authors performed first-round RT-PCR with HTBI primers and then a second-round multiplex PCR. TCRdb called the multiplex PCR reads again in MiXCR, with one record for every CDR3 protein. Among 580,000 or so distinct CDR3 sequences listed, approximately 37% were seen once. These data are taken from a study of Graves' ophthalmopathy and Graves' hyperthyroidism. General observations from the study: Prediction of ophthalmopathy progression reached about 71% sensitivity and 72.22% specificity. Discrimination between ophthalmopathy and stable hyperthyroidism by a 13-signature model showed 87.88% sensitivity and 75% to 84% specificity. Most thyroid clonotypes expanded beyond 0.001 frequency were also found in blood.

The specimen sequenced was peripheral blood or thyroid tissue (not recorded which). J is TRBJ2-2 and V is TRBV7-8, with 7 nucleotides matching TRBD2. The receptor was isolated from an adult man with Graves' hyperthyroidism. CDR3 in amino acids: CASSQRAGTNTGELFF. In DNA form, the CDR3 reads TGTGCCAGCAGCCAGAGAGCGGGGACGAACACCGGGGAGCTGTTTTTT. Combining the CDR3 with reference TRBV7-8 and TRBJ2-2 gives the whole variable domain GAGVSQSPRYKVAKRGQDVALRCDPISGHVSLFWYQQALGQGPEFLTYFQNEAQLDKSGLPSDRFFAERPEGSVSTLKIQRTQQEDSAVYLCASSQRAGTNTGELFFGEGSRLTVL.